The 13 T cell receptor beta chains presented below share a single source sample, sequenced in a study of blood T cell repertoires in COVID-19. Method: immunoSEQ multiplex PCR; TCRdb's copy keeps in-frame clones and lacks some. The sample includes 300,000 to 500,000 clones, roughly 90% of them seen just once. Sequences were obtained from PBMCs or T cells enriched from blood (not recorded which). The receptor source for this set is a woman in her 30s with acute COVID-19.

The chain carries TRBV5-1 and TRBJ2-5; 14 bases are shared with TRBD2. Germline CDR1 is SGHRS and CDR2 is YFSETQ. CDR3 length equals 17 residues. The V gene end was trimmed by 7 bases and the J gene end by 2 bases; junction bases not matched to a gene: 10. CDR3 DNA sequence: TGCGCCAGCTCAACGGCTGGGACTAGCGGGGGACAAGAGACCCAGTACTTC. It encodes CASSTAGTSGGQETQYF.

V gene TRBV19 combines with J gene TRBJ2-7, with 9 bases fitting TRBD1. This CDR3 spans 15 amino acids. Germline CDR1 LNHDA, CDR2 SQIVND (reference sequence). The trim removed 6 bases at V and 3 bases at J, leaving 9 bases unmatched. The CDR3, as DNA: TGTGCCAGTAGAGACGACAGGGGGAGTGACTACGAGCAGTACTTC. Translated: CASRDDRGSDYEQYF.

The CDR3 DNA sequence: TGCGCCAGCGGAAAGACAGGGTTCGAGGGGGAGCAGTACTTC. Amino acids: CASGKTGFEGEQYF. This chain links TRBV10-2 with TRBJ2-7, with TRBD1 identical over 7 bases. Germline values: CDR1 WSHSY, CDR2 SAAADI. CDR3 length: 14 amino acids. V shed 8 bases, J shed 7 bases, and the junction held 14 bases outside the gene matches.

The V gene is TRBV10-1, the J gene TRBJ2-2, with 10 positions matching TRBD2. The CDR3 has 17 residues. J gave up 4 bases and V 8 bases, and 13 bases lay outside the gene matches. Looked up from germline, CDR1 is WNHNN and CDR2 is SYGVQD (reference sequence). In nucleotides, the CDR3 is TGCGCCAGCGGAAATAGCGGGGGGACCCGAGGCACCGGGGAGCTGTTTTTT. This encodes CASGNSGGTRGTGELFF.

J is TRBJ1-4 and V is TRBV7-9; D perhaps matches TRBD1 (5 bases). Germline V gene sequence: CDR1 SEHNR, CDR2 FQNEAQ (reference sequence). The CDR3 is 14 amino acids. V shed 3 bases and J shed 4 bases, with 9 bases lying between them. CDR3 sequence reads: CASSLYGGNEKLFF. The CDR3 DNA follows: TGTGCCAGCAGCTTGTACGGGGGTAATGAAAAACTGTTTTTT.

The CDR3 coding sequence is TGTGCCAGCAGTTACCTGGACAGGGGTCCCTACGAGCAGTACTTC. As protein: CASSYLDRGPYEQYF. This chain connects TRBV6-5 to TRBJ2-7; 9 bases map to TRBD1. Germline loops: CDR1 MNHEY, CDR2 SVGAGI. The CDR3 consists of 15 residues. V was clipped by 2 bases and J by 2 bases; unmatched bases: 4.

V is TRBV9 and J is TRBJ2-1, with 8 bases aligning to TRBD2. V shed 3 bases and J 7 bases; nucleotides not matched to a gene: 9. This CDR3 contains 15 residues. Germline V gene sequence: CDR1 SGDLS, CDR2 YYNGEE. For the CDR3, the DNA is TGTGCCAGCAGCGCGGCGGGACTAGTATGGAATGAGCAGTTCTTC. Residues: CASSAAGLVWNEQFF.

This clone was observed a handful of times. The rearrangement joins TRBV9 to TRBJ1-2; D may be TRBD1 (6 bases). The V gene lost 4 bases and the J gene lost 6 bases, with 19 bases spanning the gap. In germline, CDR1 is SGDLS, CDR2 YYNGEE. This CDR3 spans 15 amino acids. This chain's CDR3 is CASSPTSTGSNGYTF. The CDR3 DNA sequence: TGTGCCAGCAGCCCCACGTCGACAGGATCGAATGGCTACACCTTC. Filled out from reference TRBV9 and TRBJ1-2, the complete variable domain reads DSGVTQTPKHLITATGQRVTLRCSPRSGDLSVYWYQQSLDQGLQFLIQYYNGEERAKGNILERFSAQQFPDLHSELNLSSLELGDSALYFCASSPTSTGSNGYTFGSGTRLTVV.

The chain couples TRBV7-6 to TRBJ2-5; 7 nucleotides line up with TRBD1. CDR3 length: 13 amino acids. Germline V CDR1 and CDR2: SGHVS, FNYEAQ. V lost 5 bases and J lost 4; bases outside the gene matches: 4. The CDR3 loop reads CASSRDSGETQYF. The DNA of the CDR3 is TGTGCCAGCAGCCGGGACAGTGGAGAGACCCAGTACTTC.

The J gene is TRBJ2-1, the V gene TRBV7-2, with 9 bases matching TRBD2. Germline V gives CDR1 SGHTA, CDR2 FQGNSA. This CDR3 spans 15 amino acids. J was trimmed by 5 bases and V by 3 bases; bases with no gene match: 5. CDR3 protein: CASSFKAGGHNEQFF. The CDR3 bases are TGTGCCAGCAGCTTTAAGGCGGGGGGGCACAATGAGCAGTTCTTC.

This clone was counted a few times. The same CDR3 is also encoded by other DNA sequences in this sample. The chain has TRBV2 and TRBJ1-1; 7 bases agree with TRBD1. The CDR3 has 13 residues. Germline loops: CDR1 SNHLY, CDR2 FYNNEI. V trimming: 6 bases; J trimming: 1 base; junction bases outside the gene matches: 2. The CDR3 region has the DNA TGTGCCAGCAGAAGACAGGGGAACACTGAAGCTTTCTTT. Translated, it gives CASRRQGNTEAFF.

This chain joins TRBV6-5 and TRBJ1-1; D gene unclear. V lost 0 bases and J lost 4, with 9 bases in between. From germline, CDR1 is MNHEY and CDR2 SVGAGI. The CDR3 has 14 amino acids. The CDR3 nucleotides are TGTGCCAGCAGTTACTCAAGCAGGCGCACTGAAGCTTTCTTT. It specifies CASSYSSRRTEAFF.

Only a few counts were recorded for this clone. The J gene is TRBJ2-5, the V gene TRBV7-8; TRBD2 might be the D (6 bases). The CDR3 has 14 amino acids. V lost 1 base to trimming and J lost 3 bases, with 9 bases between them. Germline values: CDR1 SGHVS, CDR2 FQNEAQ. Written as DNA, the CDR3 is TGTGCCAGCAGCTTAGGTCGGGGGAAAGAGACCCAGTACTTC. Its translation is CASSLGRGKETQYF.